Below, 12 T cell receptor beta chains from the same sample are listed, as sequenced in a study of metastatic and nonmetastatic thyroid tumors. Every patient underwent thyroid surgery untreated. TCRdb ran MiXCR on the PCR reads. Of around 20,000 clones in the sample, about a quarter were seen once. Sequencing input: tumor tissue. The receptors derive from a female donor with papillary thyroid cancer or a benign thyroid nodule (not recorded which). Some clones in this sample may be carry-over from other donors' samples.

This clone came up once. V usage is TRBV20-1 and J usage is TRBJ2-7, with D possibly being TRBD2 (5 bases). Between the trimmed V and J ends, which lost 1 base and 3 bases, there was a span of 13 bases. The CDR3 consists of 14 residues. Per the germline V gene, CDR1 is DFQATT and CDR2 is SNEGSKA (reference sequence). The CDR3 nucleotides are TGCAGTGCTAGAGGGGCTCACGGGGACTACGAGCAGTACTTC. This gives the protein CSARGAHGDYEQYF.

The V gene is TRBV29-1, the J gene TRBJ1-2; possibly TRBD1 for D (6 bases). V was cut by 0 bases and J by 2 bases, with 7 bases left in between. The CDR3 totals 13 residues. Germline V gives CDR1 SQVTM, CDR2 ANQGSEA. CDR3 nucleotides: TGCAGCGTTGAAGAACAGGGAAACTATGGCTACACCTTC. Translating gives CSVEEQGNYGYTF.

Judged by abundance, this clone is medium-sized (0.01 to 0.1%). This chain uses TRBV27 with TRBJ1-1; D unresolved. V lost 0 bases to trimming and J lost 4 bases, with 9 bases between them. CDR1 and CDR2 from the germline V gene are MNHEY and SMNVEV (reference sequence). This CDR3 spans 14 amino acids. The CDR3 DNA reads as TGTGCCAGCAGTTTATCGGCGGGAGGCACTGAAGCTTTCTTT. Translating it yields CASSLSAGGTEAFF.

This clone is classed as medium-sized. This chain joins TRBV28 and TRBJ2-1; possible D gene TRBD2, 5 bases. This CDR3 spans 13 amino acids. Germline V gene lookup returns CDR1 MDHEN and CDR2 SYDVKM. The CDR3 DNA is TGTGCACTGGGCCGGAGGTCCTACAATGAGCAGTTCTTC. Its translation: CALGRRSYNEQFF.

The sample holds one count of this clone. CDR3 amino acids: CASSASGSYEQYF. In DNA, the CDR3 is TGCGCCAGCAGCGCCAGCGGGAGCTACGAGCAGTACTTC. This chain connects TRBV5-1 to TRBJ2-7; 8 bases agree with TRBD2. Germline-derived CDR1 and CDR2 are SGHRS and YFSETQ. The CDR3 extends over 13 amino acids. The J segment lost 3 bases and the V segment lost 4 bases, leaving 3 bases of the junction unmatched.

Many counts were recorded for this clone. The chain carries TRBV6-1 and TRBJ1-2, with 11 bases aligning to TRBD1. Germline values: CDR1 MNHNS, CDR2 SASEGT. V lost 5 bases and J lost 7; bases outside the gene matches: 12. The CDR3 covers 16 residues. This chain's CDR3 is CASSTRTGGASRGYTF. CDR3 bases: TGTGCCAGCAGTACCCGGACAGGGGGCGCGAGTCGTGGCTACACCTTC.

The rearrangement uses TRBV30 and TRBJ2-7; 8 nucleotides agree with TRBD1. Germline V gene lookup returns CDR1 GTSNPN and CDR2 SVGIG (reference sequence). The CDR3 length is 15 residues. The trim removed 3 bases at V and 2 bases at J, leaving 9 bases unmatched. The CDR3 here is CAWSGTGTGAYEQYF. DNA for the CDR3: TGTGCCTGGAGCGGTACCGGGACAGGTGCCTACGAGCAGTACTTC.

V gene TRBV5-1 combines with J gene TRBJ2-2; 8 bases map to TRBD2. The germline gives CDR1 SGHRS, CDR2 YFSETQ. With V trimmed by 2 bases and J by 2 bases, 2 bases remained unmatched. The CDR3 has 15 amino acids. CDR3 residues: CASSLAGVNTGELFF. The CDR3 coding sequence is TGCGCCAGCAGCTTAGCGGGAGTAAACACCGGGGAGCTGTTTTTT.

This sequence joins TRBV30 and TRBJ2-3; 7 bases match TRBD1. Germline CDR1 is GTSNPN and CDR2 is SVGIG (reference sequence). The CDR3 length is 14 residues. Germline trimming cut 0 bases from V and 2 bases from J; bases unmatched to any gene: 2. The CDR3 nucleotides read TGTGCCTGGAGTGTAGGGGGCCCCACAGATACGCAGTATTTT. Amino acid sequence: CAWSVGGPTDTQYF.

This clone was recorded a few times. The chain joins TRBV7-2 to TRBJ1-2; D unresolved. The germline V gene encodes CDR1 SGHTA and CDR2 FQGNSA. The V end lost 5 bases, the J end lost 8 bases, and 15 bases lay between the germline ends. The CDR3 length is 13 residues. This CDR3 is CASSRSFGRGYTF. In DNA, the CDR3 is TGTGCCAGCAGCAGAAGCTTTGGGAGAGGCTACACCTTC.

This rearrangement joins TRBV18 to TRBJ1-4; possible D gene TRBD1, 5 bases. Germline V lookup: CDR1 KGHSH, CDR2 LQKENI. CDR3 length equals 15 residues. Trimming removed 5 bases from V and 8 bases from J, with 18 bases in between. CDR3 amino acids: CASSFDRASGEKLFF. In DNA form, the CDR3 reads TGTGCCAGCTCATTTGACAGAGCCTCTGGGGAAAAACTGTTTTTT.

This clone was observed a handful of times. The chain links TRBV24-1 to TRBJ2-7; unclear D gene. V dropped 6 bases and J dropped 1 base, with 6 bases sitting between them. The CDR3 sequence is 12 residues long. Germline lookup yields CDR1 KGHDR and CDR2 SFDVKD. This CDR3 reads CATSYVSYEQYF. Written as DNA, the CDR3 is TGTGCCACCAGTTACGTATCCTACGAGCAGTACTTC.